These T cell receptor beta chains were read from a single sample in a study of CD8 T cells in Susac syndrome. In TCRdb, the immunoSEQ multiplex PCR reads were re-called with MiXCR into one record per CDR3 protein. The table includes about 200,000 distinct CDR3 sequences, roughly 96% detected once. The specimen was CD4+ T cells from PBMCs. These receptors were taken from a human donor in good health. CDR3s include the opening cysteine and the closing phenylalanine or tryptophan. Fields, in order: D gene, J gene, clone size, V gene, CDR3 protein, CDR3 DNA. The D gene is left open where the match is weak. The size field is filled for only some rows; it gives once, few, many or a size class.

- TRBJ2-5 - TRBV4-1 CASSQDHWQGQETQYF TGCGCCAGCAGCCAAGATCATTGGCAGGGCCAAGAGACCCAGTACTTC
- TRBJ1-1 - TRBV5-1 CASSSGGKPNTEAFF TGCGCCAGCAGCTCGGGAGGGAAGCCGAACACTGAAGCTTTCTTT
- TRBJ1-2 - TRBV27 CASSRGTEYGYTF TGTGCCAGCAGTCGCGGGACGGAGTATGGCTACACCTTC
- TRBJ2-3 - TRBV7-9 CASSLAVSTDTQYF TGTGCCAGCAGCTTAGCTGTCAGCACAGATACGCAGTATTTT
- TRBJ1-1 - TRBV4-1 CASSGLGRGNTEAFF TGCGCCAGCAGCGGTTTGGGCAGGGGAAACACTGAAGCTTTCTTT
- TRBJ1-6 - TRBV7-2 CASSPGWRTPLHF TGTGCCAGCAGCCCAGGATGGAGAACACCCCTCCACTTT
- TRBJ2-2 once TRBV29-1 CSVEGQNTGELFF TGCAGCGTTGAGGGACAGAACACCGGGGAGCTGTTTTTT
TRBD1 TRBJ1-1 - TRBV9 CASTTGVDTEAFF TGTGCCTCGACAACAGGGGTGGACACTGAAGCTTTCTTT
- TRBJ2-1 once TRBV12-3/TRBV12-4 CASSVGLISFF TGTGCCAGCAGTGTCGGACTGATTTCGTTCTTC
- TRBJ2-2 - TRBV5-1 CASRQTPGTGELFF TGCGCCAGCCGGCAGACGCCGGGGACCGGGGAGCTGTTTTTT
TRBD2 TRBJ2-7 - TRBV9 CASSVAPFGGGIDYEQYF TGTGCCAGCAGCGTAGCCCCGTTTGGGGGGGGGATTGACTACGAGCAGTACTTC
- TRBJ1-5 - TRBV7-9 CASSFTGSNQPQHF TGTGCCAGCAGCTTCACAGGGAGCAATCAGCCCCAGCATTTT
- TRBJ1-2 once TRBV30 CAWSVGTLADGYTF TGTGCCTGGAGTGTTGGGACACTCGCCGATGGCTACACCTTC
TRBD1 TRBJ2-1 - TRBV6-5 CASSYSPGQTYNEQFF TGTGCCAGCAGTTACTCGCCGGGACAGACTTACAATGAGCAGTTCTTC
- TRBJ1-2 - TRBV12-3/TRBV12-4 CASSFAGTNYGYTF TGTGCCAGCAGTTTTGCAGGGACTAACTATGGCTACACCTTC
- TRBJ2-3 - TRBV11-3 CASSLGPDTDTQYF TGTGCCAGCAGCTTAGGACCCGACACAGATACGCAGTATTTT
- TRBJ1-6 - TRBV20-1 CSARGEGAGDLVAPLHF TGCAGTGCTAGAGGAGAAGGGGCGGGGGACCTTGTCGCACCCCTCCACTTT
TRBD2 TRBJ2-3 - TRBV20-1 CSARDWTSRTDTQYF TGCAGTGCTAGAGATTGGACTAGTAGGACAGATACGCAGTATTTT
TRBD1 TRBJ2-1 - TRBV20-1 CSASDGTVNEQFF TGCAGTGCTAGCGACGGGACAGTCAATGAGCAGTTCTTC
TRBD2 TRBJ2-4 once TRBV20-1 CSAREGLAGDIQYF TGCAGTGCTAGAGAGGGACTAGCGGGAGACATTCAGTACTTC
- TRBJ2-4 - TRBV7-3 CASSLTGSDIQYF TGTGCCAGCAGCCTTACAGGGTCGGACATTCAGTACTTC
- TRBJ2-1 - TRBV7-7 CASSLSQGYNEQFF TGTGCTAGCAGCCTGTCACAGGGCTACAATGAGCAGTTCTTC
- TRBJ1-3 - TRBV9 CASSPGHVSGNTIYF TGTGCCAGCAGCCCAGGACACGTCTCTGGAAACACCATATATTTT
TRBD1 TRBJ1-2 - TRBV6-5 CASQRQGTNYGYTF TGTGCCAGCCAACGACAGGGGACTAACTATGGCTACACCTTC
TRBD1 TRBJ1-4 once TRBV29-1 CSVARGQSNEKLFF TGCAGCGTTGCCCGGGGACAGAGTAATGAAAAACTGTTTTTT
- TRBJ1-1 - TRBV29-1 CSAYRAEAFF TGCAGCGCCTACAGGGCTGAGGCTTTCTTT
- TRBJ1-1 - TRBV9 CASSVGTQEAFF TGTGCCAGCAGCGTAGGCACACAGGAAGCTTTCTTT
TRBD1 TRBJ1-5 - TRBV5-1 CASSLGTGLQPQHF TGCGCCAGCAGCTTGGGGACAGGTCTTCAGCCCCAGCATTTT
TRBD1 TRBJ2-6 - TRBV29-1 CSVTTGTGVSGANVLTF TGCAGCGTTACTACCGGGACAGGGGTATCTGGGGCCAACGTCCTGACTTTC